This T cell receptor beta chain comes out of a study of response to subunit inactivated influenza vaccine. Study outcomes and limitations: The authors proposed limited new T cell recruitment per seasonal influenza vaccination.

Via MiXCR, TCRdb re-called the RT-PCR reads, giving one row per CDR3 protein. This sample has 500,000 or so distinct CDR3 sequences, with around 9.9% found just once. This clonotype has more than one count but fewer than ten. Its target is unknown. J gave up 0 bases and V 3 bases, and 6 bases lay outside the gene matches. The CDR3 spans 17 residues. CDR1 and CDR2 (germline): DFQATT, SNEGSKA (reference sequence). The chain couples TRBV20-1 to TRBJ2-4; 12 bases match TRBD2. The specimen comprised PBMCs from blood, sampled about 40 days after vaccination. This TCR was recovered from a middle-aged man who received an inactivated influenza vaccine. DNA for the CDR3: TGCAGTGCTAGGGGGCTAGCGGGAGGGATAGCCAAAAACATTCAGTACTTC. The encoded protein is CSARGLAGGIAKNIQYF.